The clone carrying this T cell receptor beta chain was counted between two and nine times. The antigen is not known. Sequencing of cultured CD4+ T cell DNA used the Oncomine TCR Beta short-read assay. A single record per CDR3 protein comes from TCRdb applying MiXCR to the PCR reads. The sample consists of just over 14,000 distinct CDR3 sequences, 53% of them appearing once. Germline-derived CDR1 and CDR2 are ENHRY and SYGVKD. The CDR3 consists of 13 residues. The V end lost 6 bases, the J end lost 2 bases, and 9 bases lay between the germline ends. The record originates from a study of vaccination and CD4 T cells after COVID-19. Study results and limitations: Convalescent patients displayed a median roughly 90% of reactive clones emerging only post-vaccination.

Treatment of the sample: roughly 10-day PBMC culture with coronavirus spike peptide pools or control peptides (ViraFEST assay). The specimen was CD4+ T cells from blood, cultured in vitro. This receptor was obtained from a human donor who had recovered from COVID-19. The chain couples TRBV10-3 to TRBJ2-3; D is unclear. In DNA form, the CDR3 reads TGTGCCATCAGGGCCGATATCACAGATACGCAGTATTTT. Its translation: CAIRADITDTQYF.